Listed here is a single TCR beta chain. Original handling: The authors estimated nucleated cell counts from reference gene primer amplification. Using immunoSEQ multiplex PCR, the repertoire was profiled, and TCRdb retains in-frame clones only, with some absent. V, J and clone size reflect that table, while D and trimming were determined from the DNA. Of some 150,000 clones in the sample, roughly nine tenths were seen once. These data are taken from a study of blood T cell repertoires in COVID-19. Turning to the study itself: Acute and convalescent COVID-19 samples came from the United States, Italy and Spain. Sample material is recorded as cDNA or gDNA derived from T cells, B-cell-depleted T cells, or PBMCs.

Germline CDR1 and CDR2: SGHAT and FQNNGV. Trimming at V came to 4 bases and at J to 6 bases, leaving 13 bases not matched to a gene. CDR3 length equals 16 residues. Material: peripheral blood. This chain connects TRBV11-2 to TRBJ2-7, with 9 nucleotides matching TRBD2. The receptor's source is a woman in her seventies with acute or convalescent COVID-19. This CDR3 reads CASSSVGGGVPLEQYF. In DNA, the CDR3 is TGTGCCAGCAGCTCAGTTGGCGGGGGGGTCCCCCTCGAGCAGTACTTC.